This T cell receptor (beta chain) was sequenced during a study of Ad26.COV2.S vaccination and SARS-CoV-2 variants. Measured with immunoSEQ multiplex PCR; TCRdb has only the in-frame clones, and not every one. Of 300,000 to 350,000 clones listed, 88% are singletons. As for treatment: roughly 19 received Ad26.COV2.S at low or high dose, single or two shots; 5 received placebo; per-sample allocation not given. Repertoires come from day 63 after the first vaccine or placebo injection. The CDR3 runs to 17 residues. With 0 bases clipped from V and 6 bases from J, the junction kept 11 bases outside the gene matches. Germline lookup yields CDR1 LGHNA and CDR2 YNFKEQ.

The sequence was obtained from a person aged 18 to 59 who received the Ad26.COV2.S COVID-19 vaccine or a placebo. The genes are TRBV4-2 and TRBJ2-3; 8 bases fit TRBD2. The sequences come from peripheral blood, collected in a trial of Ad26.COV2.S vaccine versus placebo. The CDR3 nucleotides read TGTGCCAGCAGCCAAGATCATGGGGGTAGCGGGGACGATACGCAGTATTTT. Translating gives CASSQDHGGSGDDTQYF.